Below are 23 T cell receptor beta chains sequenced from a single sample in a study of metastatic and nonmetastatic thyroid tumors. TCRdb re-called the PCR reads through MiXCR. The sample has tens of thousands of clones, more than 3.5% seen once. Not a single patient had been given any form of treatment at any point before undergoing thyroid surgery. The source material was blood. These receptors were taken from a female donor with papillary thyroid cancer or a benign thyroid nodule (not recorded which). Some clones in this sample may be carry-over from other donors' samples.

This clone was counted at least ten times. The V gene is TRBV20-1, the J gene TRBJ2-1, with 11 nucleotides matching TRBD2. The CDR3 sequence is 16 residues long. Trimming at V came to 6 bases and at J to 0 bases, leaving 7 bases not matched to a gene. Per germline, CDR1 DFQATT and CDR2 SNEGSKA (reference sequence). The CDR3 loop is CSASGTSGFSYNEQFF. CDR3 nucleotides: TGCAGTGCGTCCGGGACTAGCGGATTCTCCTACAATGAGCAGTTCTTC.

The chain joins TRBV11-3 to TRBJ2-3, with D possibly matching TRBD2 (5 bases). This CDR3 spans 17 amino acids. The germline gives CDR1 SGHNT, CDR2 YENEEA. The V and J ends lost 1 base and 1 base respectively, with 15 bases between them. For the CDR3, the DNA is TGTGCCAGCAGCTTAGTTGCTCCGGGAAAGGGCACAGATACGCAGTATTTT. Its translation is CASSLVAPGKGTDTQYF.

This clone showed up just a few times. The rearrangement joins TRBV6-1 to TRBJ1-1, with unresolved D. V shed 11 bases and J shed 5 bases, with 15 bases lying between them. Germline assignment: CDR1 MNHNS and CDR2 SASEGT. This CDR3 contains 12 residues. CDR3 sequence (DNA): TGTGCCGTAAATTTCGGGAGGACTGAAGCTTTCTTT. It yields the protein CAVNFGRTEAFF.

This chain uses TRBV19 with TRBJ2-3; 7 nucleotides match TRBD2. This CDR3 has 15 amino acids. Germline CDR1 is LNHDA and CDR2 is SQIVND (reference sequence). The V and J ends lost 3 bases and 4 bases, in that order; junction bases with no gene match: 7. The CDR3 spells CASSMSREWADTQYF. In DNA form, the CDR3 reads TGTGCCAGTAGTATGTCGCGGGAGTGGGCAGATACGCAGTATTTT.

This clone has a handful of counts. This chain connects TRBV6-2 or TRBV6-3 to TRBJ1-2, with 8 bases aligning to TRBD1. The V segment lost 10 bases and the J segment 7 bases; nucleotides outside the gene matches: 11. CDR1 is MNHEY, CDR2 SVGEGT, per germline. The CDR3 runs 13 residues. The CDR3, as DNA: TGTGCCATCAGATACTTGGACAGGGCTGGCTACACCTTC. This codes for CAIRYLDRAGYTF.

This clone has at least ten counts. This chain joins TRBV7-8 and TRBJ2-1; maybe TRBD2 (7 bases). V gave up 5 bases and J gave up 0 bases, with 11 bases separating them. Germline V gene sequence: CDR1 SGHVS, CDR2 FQNEAQ. The CDR3 length is 15 residues. CDR3 sequence: CASSLRGASYNEQFF. The CDR3 DNA follows: TGTGCCAGCAGCCTTCGGGGGGCCTCCTACAATGAGCAGTTCTTC.

This clone appeared many times. This chain joins TRBV7-3 and TRBJ2-1; D may correspond to TRBD1 or TRBD2 (5 bases each). The CDR3 consists of 13 residues. The V gene lost 4 bases and the J gene lost 9 bases, with 13 bases spanning the gap. Germline values: CDR1 SGHTA, CDR2 FQGTGA. The CDR3 DNA is TGTGCCAGCAGCTCCGGGGCTTTGAGTGAGCAGTTCTTC. Its protein product is CASSSGALSEQFF.

This clone has ten or more counts. The identical CDR3 is also encoded by other nucleotide sequences in the sample. V gene TRBV12-5 combines with J gene TRBJ1-1; perhaps TRBD1 as D (6 bases). CDR1 LGHNT and CDR2 FRNRAP come from the germline V gene. The CDR3 runs 14 residues. V was pared by 7 bases and J by 6 bases, with 18 bases between. The CDR3 region is CASENRAGRAEAFF. The CDR3 DNA reads TGTGCTAGTGAGAACAGGGCAGGTCGCGCTGAAGCTTTCTTT.

This clone was observed at least ten times. CDR3 region: CASSILGQVDSGANVLTF. For the CDR3, the DNA is TGTGCCAGTAGTATACTGGGACAGGTTGACTCTGGGGCCAACGTCCTGACTTTC. The V gene is TRBV19, the J gene TRBJ2-6; TRBD1 agrees at 8 bases. Trimming at V came to 2 bases and at J to 0 bases, leaving 6 bases not matched to a gene. The germline CDR1 and CDR2 sequences are LNHDA and SQIVND (reference sequence). This CDR3 has 18 amino acids.

The table lists this clone with many counts. The CDR3 carries no conserved terminal phenylalanine or tryptophan, so it likely arises from a read error. The genes are TRBV15 and TRBJ1-2; D remains unclear. With 0 bases removed from V and 6 bases from J, the gap between germline ends came to 14 bases. This CDR3 has 15 residues. From germline, CDR1 is LNHNV and CDR2 YYDKDF (reference sequence). The CDR3 reads CATSREGVLRDGYTS. DNA of the CDR3: TGTGCCACCAGCAGAGAAGGCGTATTAAGGGATGGCTACACCTCC.

This chain uses TRBV5-1 with TRBJ1-2; D unresolved. There are 13 residues in the CDR3. With 2 bases removed from V and 4 bases from J, the gap between germline ends came to 9 bases. Germline values: CDR1 SGHRS, CDR2 YFSETQ. The CDR3: CASSFGSAYGYTF. CDR3 DNA sequence: TGCGCCAGCAGCTTCGGGTCCGCCTATGGCTACACCTTC.

This clone was detected many times. The V gene is TRBV6-1, the J gene TRBJ2-1; 8 bases align to TRBD2. The CDR3 has 15 amino acids. The ends lost 5 bases at V and 2 bases at J; junction bases unmatched: 5. The germline V gene has CDR1 MNHNS and CDR2 SASEGT. In DNA, the CDR3 is TGTGCCAGCAGTTTTACTAGCGGTGCCTACAATGAGCAGTTCTTC. It specifies CASSFTSGAYNEQFF.

This clone was detected ten times or more. The rearrangement joins TRBV6-1 to TRBJ2-5; 8 bases map to TRBD1. Germline assignment: CDR1 MNHNS and CDR2 SASEGT. The ends lost 7 bases at V and 1 base at J; junction bases unmatched: 8. The CDR3 is 15 amino acids. The DNA for the CDR3 is TGTGCCAGCACCCGACAGGGGACAACCCAAGAGACCCAGTACTTC. Translated, it gives CASTRQGTTQETQYF.

This clone was observed many times. V is TRBV18 and J is TRBJ2-5; D gene unclear. The CDR3 consists of 13 residues. The V end lost 4 bases, the J end lost 0 bases, and 6 bases lay between the germline ends. CDR1 and CDR2 from the germline V gene are KGHSH and LQKENI. CDR3 sequence (DNA): TGTGCCAGCTCACAGGGATACCAAGAGACCCAGTACTTC. It encodes CASSQGYQETQYF.

This clone was recorded once. It may be a read error: a sequence one base away is much more abundant. This chain links TRBV3-1 with TRBJ2-1, with D perhaps being TRBD1 or TRBD2 (6 bases each). CDR1 and CDR2 (germline): LGHDT, YNNKEL (reference sequence). V gave up 6 bases and J gave up 4 bases, with 19 bases separating them. There are 16 residues in the CDR3. The DNA of the CDR3 is TGTGCCAGCAGGAAGGGGGGCCCAGGGGAATACAATGAGCAGTTCTTC. Amino acid sequence: CASRKGGPGEYNEQFF.

Worth noting for this clone: One junction end does not reproduce the germline sequence, and a read error may be involved. CDR3 region: CASNKWNTPTDTQNF. The CDR3 region has the DNA TGTGCTAGCAATAAGTGGAACACCCCAACAGATACGCAGAATTTT. J is TRBJ2-3 and V is TRBV12-5; D unresolved. Germline V CDR1 and CDR2: LGHNT, FRNRAP. The CDR3 consists of 15 residues.

This clone was counted between two and nine times. The chain couples TRBV6-5 to TRBJ2-3; D is possibly TRBD2 (5 bases). The CDR3 is made up of 14 amino acids. Germline V lookup: CDR1 MNHEY, CDR2 SVGAGI. Trimming removed 4 bases at V and 3 bases at J, with 11 bases between. CDR3 bases: TGTGCCAGCAGTTTGGGGAGTCGGACAGATACGCAGTATTTT. Translating it yields CASSLGSRTDTQYF.

As to this clone: One end of the junction does not line up with germline, which may come from a read error. The J gene is TRBJ2-2, the V gene TRBV7-2; D not resolved. The CDR3 contains 16 residues. Germline values: CDR1 SGHTA, CDR2 FQGNSA. The CDR3, as DNA: TGTGCCAGCAGGTCGGATGCAGCCAGGAACACCGTGGAGCTGTTTTTT. This gives the protein CASRSDAARNTVELFF.

The V call is TRBV15, the J call TRBJ1-5; a possible D gene is TRBD1 (6 bases). Trimming left V 5 bases short and J 5 bases short, with 13 bases between. This CDR3 contains 14 residues. Per germline, CDR1 LNHNV and CDR2 YYDKDF (reference sequence). This CDR3 reads CATSPNRAYQPQHF. As DNA, the CDR3 is TGTGCCACCAGCCCCAACAGGGCTTATCAGCCCCAGCATTTT.

This clone occurred a few times. The CDR3 nucleotides read TGCAGTGCTAGGCTCAGGCCTAATTCACCCCTCCACTTT. It codes for CSARLRPNSPLHF. The chain has TRBV20-1 and TRBJ1-6, with unresolved D. This CDR3 is built from 13 residues. The germline CDR1 and CDR2 sequences are DFQATT and SNEGSKA (reference sequence). With 3 bases removed from V and 6 bases from J, the gap between germline ends came to 9 bases.

This clone has a count of ten or more. The CDR3 protein is CASSLEKAPGNNQPQHF. The CDR3 DNA follows: TGTGCCAGCAGTTTAGAAAAAGCGCCGGGTAACAATCAGCCCCAGCATTTT. The chain employs TRBV12-3 or TRBV12-4 and TRBJ1-5, with D unclear. V shed 1 base and J shed 3 bases, with 16 bases lying between them. The length of the CDR3 is 17 residues.

This clone was seen at least ten times. The chain is built from TRBV5-1 and TRBJ1-2, with 9 bases that match TRBD1. Germline V lookup: CDR1 SGHRS, CDR2 YFSETQ. The V segment lost 4 bases and the J segment 8 bases; nucleotides outside the gene matches: 9. This CDR3 has 14 amino acids. The DNA for the CDR3 is TGCGCCAGCAGCCCGACGACAGGGGGTCGGGGCTACACCTTC. It encodes CASSPTTGGRGYTF.

This clone was counted ten times or more. The rearrangement links TRBV3-1 to TRBJ1-5; 8 nucleotides agree with TRBD1. Germline V lookup: CDR1 LGHDT, CDR2 YNNKEL (reference sequence). Trimming at V came to 4 bases and at J to 7 bases, leaving 9 bases not matched to a gene. The CDR3 has 15 residues. CDR3 coding DNA: TGTGCCAGCAGCCCTTCGGACAGGGCAATCCAGCCCCAGCATTTT. Protein: CASSPSDRAIQPQHF.